Following are 9 T cell receptor beta chains from one sample sequenced in a study of T cell responses to AZD1222 COVID-19 vaccine. The method was immunoSEQ multiplex PCR; TCRdb's version includes in-frame clones alone and lacks a portion of them. The table includes around 130,000 clones, about 86% detected once. This specimen consisted of peripheral blood, obtained on day 0 of AZD1222 vaccination. These receptors were taken from an adult in good health.

V gene TRBV7-9 combines with J gene TRBJ1-2; 11 bases are shared with TRBD1. The CDR3 runs 17 residues. Trimming took 5 bases from V and 2 from J; bases not matched to a gene: 10. Germline assignment: CDR1 SEHNR and CDR2 FQNEAQ (reference sequence). Written as DNA, the CDR3 is TGTGCCAGCAGCCGAGGGACAGGGGGAGCTTTAAACTATGGCTACACCTTC. Translating it yields CASSRGTGGALNYGYTF.

V usage is TRBV9 and J usage is TRBJ1-4; 8 nucleotides match TRBD1. Trimming removed 0 bases from V and 7 bases from J; junction bases left unmatched: 11. The germline CDR1 and CDR2 sequences are SGDLS and YYNGEE. The CDR3 runs to 17 residues. This CDR3 reads CASSVEAQGAYGEKLFF. CDR3 DNA sequence: TGTGCCAGCAGCGTAGAGGCCCAGGGGGCATATGGTGAAAAACTGTTTTTT.

This sequence joins TRBV19 and TRBJ1-5; tentative D call: TRBD1 (6 bases). The V gene lost 4 bases and the J gene lost 11 bases, with 15 bases spanning the gap. The CDR3 contains 13 residues. Germline V gives CDR1 LNHDA, CDR2 SQIVND (reference sequence). CDR3 sequence (DNA): TGTGCCAGTAGTAACCCACAGGGTACGGCCCAGCATTTT. As protein: CASSNPQGTAQHF.

In this sample, this clone turned up once. The J gene is TRBJ1-2, the V gene TRBV19; 8 bases map to TRBD1. This CDR3 comprises 14 residues. Unmatched junction bases numbered 7, after V lost 5 bases and J lost 5 bases. CDR1 is LNHDA, CDR2 SQIVND, per germline (reference sequence). The DNA of the CDR3 is TGTGCCAGTAGTTCTGGACAGGGACTATATGGCTACACCTTC. Translated, it gives CASSSGQGLYGYTF.

V gene TRBV30 combines with J gene TRBJ2-7, with 9 positions matching TRBD2. The germline gives CDR1 GTSNPN, CDR2 SVGIG (reference sequence). With V trimmed by 4 bases and J by 2 bases, 15 bases remained unmatched. The CDR3 loop spans 17 amino acids. CDR3 nucleotides: TGTGCCTGGAACCCAATCCGGGCTAGCGGGATACCCTACGAGCAGTACTTC. Its translation is CAWNPIRASGIPYEQYF.

This chain joins TRBV5-5 and TRBJ2-3; 9 positions match TRBD1. Germline V gene lookup returns CDR1 SGHKS and CDR2 YYEKEE (reference sequence). The CDR3 is 16 amino acids. J lost 3 bases, V lost 0 bases, and 5 bases had no gene match. CDR3 protein: CASSLASGQGTDTQYF. In DNA, the CDR3 is TGTGCCAGCAGCTTGGCCTCAGGACAGGGGACAGATACGCAGTATTTT. Full variable domain (rest looked up from reference TRBV5-5 and TRBJ2-3): DAGVTQSPTHLIKTRGQQVTLRCSPISGHKSVSWYQQVLGQGPQFIFQYYEKEERGRGNFPDRFSARQFPNYSSELNVNALLLGDSALYLCASSLASGQGTDTQYFGPGTRLTVL.

This chain uses TRBV7-8 with TRBJ1-4, with D possibly being TRBD1 (5 bases). The CDR3 extends over 12 amino acids. Germline V gene sequence: CDR1 SGHVS, CDR2 FQNEAQ. V shed 5 bases and J shed 14 bases, with 15 bases lying between them. The CDR3 DNA reads TGTGCCAGCAGCCCCTTAGGGGATGTTCTGTTTTTT. Translating it yields CASSPLGDVLFF.

In this sample, this clone turned up a few times. The genes are TRBV10-1 and TRBJ2-1; no clear D. V lost 2 bases, J lost 5 bases, and 13 bases lay in between. Germline loops: CDR1 WNHNN, CDR2 SYGVQD (reference sequence). The CDR3 loop spans 15 amino acids. The DNA for the CDR3 is TGCGCCAGCAGTGAGAACAGAAACATAAACAATGAGCAGTTCTTC. Translated, it gives CASSENRNINNEQFF.

This sequence joins TRBV7-8 and TRBJ2-7, with 10 positions matching TRBD2. The CDR3 has 15 residues. Germline trimming cut 5 bases from V and 4 bases from J; bases unmatched to any gene: 8. Germline V gives CDR1 SGHVS, CDR2 FQNEAQ. This chain's CDR3 is CASSQKTSGRYEQYF. The CDR3 DNA sequence: TGTGCCAGCAGCCAGAAGACTAGCGGGCGTTACGAGCAGTACTTC. Together with reference TRBV7-8 and TRBJ2-7, the CDR3 gives the full variable domain: GAGVSQSPRYKVAKRGQDVALRCDPISGHVSLFWYQQALGQGPEFLTYFQNEAQLDKSGLPSDRFFAERPEGSVSTLKIQRTQQEDSAVYLCASSQKTSGRYEQYFGPGTRLTVT.